This entry features one TCR beta chain sequence. Its cognate antigen is unknown. Trimming stripped 4 bases from V and 2 bases from J, with 4 bases between. CDR3 length equals 12 residues. CDR1 is KGHSH and CDR2 is LQKENI in the germline V gene. This sample stems from a study of PD-1 blockade in mismatch repair-deficient tumors. Study results and caveats: After pembrolizumab, tumor-resident clones rose rapidly, then generally contracted before radiologic responses.

PCR or immunohistochemistry showed mismatch repair deficiency in every enrolled patient. The TCR-sequenced patients were a few responders to pembrolizumab. The assay was immunoSEQ multiplex PCR, and TCRdb's table has in-frame clones only and misses some. The data hold some 130,000 clones, with around nine tenths observed a single time. The input for sequencing was peripheral blood, taken 70 to 73 weeks after starting pembrolizumab. This chain uses TRBV18 with TRBJ2-3; D is uncertain. This TCR was recovered from an adult with mismatch repair-deficient cancer. The CDR3: CASSRITDTQYF. The CDR3 nucleotides read TGTGCCAGCTCACGTATCACAGATACGCAGTATTTT.